These 16 T cell receptor beta chains were sequenced from one sample in a study of cytomegalovirus exposure and HLA in healthy donors (dated by TCRdb to 2015 to 2018). The method was the immunoSEQ multiplex PCR assay. A mixture of 60 forward primers for TCR Vbeta segments and 13 reverse primers for TCR Jbeta segments was used in the multiplex PCR. What TCRdb holds here is the immuneACCESS table cut down to in-frame rearrangements. Part of the clones is not present; checked against another copy, under half of the missing clones reflect an unresolved V gene, and the others are unexplained. The sample table on file contains tens of thousands of clones. Clones ranked in the top ten supply more than 4.5% of the sample. Sequencing was carried out using PBMCs. The source of these receptors is a human donor in good health.

J is TRBJ1-1 and V is TRBV28; no firm D call. CDR3 length: 13 amino acids. The germline gives CDR1 MDHEN, CDR2 SYDVKM. The V and J ends lost 7 bases and 0 bases respectively, with 9 bases between them. The CDR3: CASITVMNTEAFF. The CDR3 nucleotides are TGTGCCAGCATCACAGTCATGAACACTGAAGCTTTCTTT.

The chain uses TRBV2 and TRBJ1-2; TRBD1 matches at 12 bases. Germline V CDR1 and CDR2: SNHLY, FYNNEI. The CDR3 is 15 residues long. The V segment lost 5 bases and the J segment 6 bases; nucleotides outside the gene matches: 7. The CDR3 DNA reads TGTGCCAGCAGTCCCGGGACAGGGGGCGCTGATGGCTACACCTTC. Protein sequence: CASSPGTGGADGYTF.

The V gene is TRBV27, the J gene TRBJ2-7, with a weak D call TRBD2 (6 bases). This CDR3 comprises 14 residues. Germline V gene sequence: CDR1 MNHEY, CDR2 SMNVEV (reference sequence). Trimming took 5 bases from V and 0 from J, leaving 11 bases between them. The CDR3 region is CASSPGLRSYEQYF. CDR3 coding DNA: TGTGCCAGCAGTCCGGGACTCCGCTCCTACGAGCAGTACTTC.

This chain joins TRBV6-5 and TRBJ2-1, with D tentatively TRBD2 (5 bases). Germline V gene data show CDR1 as MNHEY and CDR2 as SVGAGI. The CDR3 runs to 15 residues. V lost 5 bases to trimming and J lost 5 bases, with 16 bases between them. CDR3 protein: CASSTGIPTHNEQFF. CDR3 DNA: TGTGCCAGCAGTACCGGGATACCAACCCACAATGAGCAGTTCTTC.

The chain employs TRBV18 and TRBJ2-3; possible D gene TRBD1, 6 bases. Looked up from germline, CDR1 is KGHSH and CDR2 is LQKENI. The V and J ends lost 5 bases and 6 bases respectively, with 21 bases between them. The CDR3 is made up of 16 amino acids. CDR3 in DNA: TGTGCCAGCTCAGGGGGCCAGCGGCCTCAAGGTGATACGCAGTATTTT. Translation: CASSGGQRPQGDTQYF.

This rearrangement joins TRBV5-1 to TRBJ2-7; 7 bases map to TRBD1. The CDR3 is made up of 16 amino acids. V lost 9 bases and J lost 2; bases outside the gene matches: 17. Germline V gene lookup returns CDR1 SGHRS and CDR2 YFSETQ. CDR3 residues: CATSIRPGQSAYEQYF. The CDR3 nucleotides are TGCGCCACCTCTATTAGGCCGGGACAGAGCGCCTACGAGCAGTACTTC.

The V call is TRBV18, the J call TRBJ2-2; a weak D match, TRBD2 (6 bases). Germline assignment: CDR1 KGHSH and CDR2 LQKENI. This CDR3 is built from 16 residues. The V end lost 3 bases, the J end lost 0 bases, and 11 bases lay between the germline ends. The CDR3 reads CASSPSLAPNTGELFF. CDR3 nucleotides: TGTGCCAGCTCACCCTCCCTAGCGCCGAACACCGGGGAGCTGTTTTTT.

The chain combines TRBV28 with TRBJ1-2; D gene uncertain. This CDR3 has 16 residues. Germline-derived CDR1 and CDR2 are MDHEN and SYDVKM. V lost 8 bases and J lost 1, with 20 bases in between. CDR3: CASRHSLRGINYGYTF. For the CDR3, the DNA is TGTGCCAGCCGCCACTCACTCCGAGGAATTAACTATGGCTACACCTTC.

V is TRBV2 and J is TRBJ2-7; 9 nucleotides align to TRBD2. Germline V CDR1 and CDR2: SNHLY, FYNNEI. This CDR3 is 15 amino acids long. After removal of 10 bases from V and 2 bases from J, the junction contained 12 bases not matched to a gene. The CDR3 region is CATGPGLASTYEQYF. The CDR3 coding sequence is TGTGCCACCGGACCGGGACTAGCATCGACCTACGAGCAGTACTTC.

The chain links TRBV9 to TRBJ1-2; 8 positions agree with TRBD1. The germline V gene encodes CDR1 SGDLS and CDR2 YYNGEE. With V trimmed by 0 bases and J by 4 bases, 5 bases remained unmatched. The CDR3 extends over 15 amino acids. The CDR3 DNA reads TGTGCCAGCAGCGTAGGGTCCACAGGGGGCTATGGCTACACCTTC. Protein: CASSVGSTGGYGYTF.

This chain links TRBV9 with TRBJ1-2; 7 bases are shared with TRBD1. Trimming cost V 4 bases and J 8 bases; bases outside gene matches: 11. The germline CDR1 and CDR2 sequences are SGDLS and YYNGEE. The CDR3 covers 14 residues. CDR3 sequence (DNA): TGTGCCAGCAGCCCCTGGACAGGACGCCCCGGCTACACCTTC. Translated: CASSPWTGRPGYTF.

The V call is TRBV4-2, the J call TRBJ2-5; 8 nucleotides line up with TRBD2. V was pared by 0 bases and J by 5 bases, with 5 bases of the junction left unmatched. Germline assignment: CDR1 LGHNA and CDR2 YNFKEQ. The CDR3 is 15 amino acids. CDR3 nucleotides: TGTGCCAGCAGCCAAGAAACAGCGGGGGTGGAGACCCAGTACTTC. Its translation: CASSQETAGVETQYF.

The rearrangement uses TRBV5-1 and TRBJ2-2, with D perhaps TRBD2 (5 bases). Trimming shortened V by 0 bases and J by 8 bases, and 11 bases separated the two germline ends. The CDR3 runs 14 residues. Germline V gene sequence: CDR1 SGHRS, CDR2 YFSETQ. The chain's CDR3 is CASSLGTPLGELFF. The DNA for the CDR3 is TGCGCCAGCAGCTTGGGGACTCCCCTTGGGGAGCTGTTTTTT.

The gene calls are TRBV7-9 and TRBJ2-2; 7 positions agree with TRBD1. V lost 2 bases and J lost 4; bases outside the gene matches: 4. There are 15 residues in the CDR3. Germline V gene sequence: CDR1 SEHNR, CDR2 FQNEAQ (reference sequence). CDR3 DNA: TGTGCCAGCAGCTTACAAAGGGGGCGCACCGGGGAGCTGTTTTTT. Its protein is CASSLQRGRTGELFF.

This chain uses TRBV10-2 with TRBJ1-1; D ambiguous. Between the trimmed V and J ends, which lost 3 bases and 0 bases, there was a span of 5 bases. This CDR3 is built from 13 residues. The germline V gene has CDR1 WSHSY and CDR2 SAAADI. CDR3 region: CASSEQVNTEAFF. The CDR3 DNA reads TGCGCCAGCAGTGAACAAGTGAACACTGAAGCTTTCTTT.

This chain connects TRBV7-3 to TRBJ1-2, with TRBD1 identical over 12 bases. Germline trimming cut 5 bases from V and 5 bases from J; bases unmatched to any gene: 3. Looked up from germline, CDR1 is SGHTA and CDR2 is FQGTGA. This CDR3 is 14 amino acids long. CDR3: CASSPGQGAYGYTF. The CDR3 DNA reads TGTGCCAGCAGCCCGGGACAGGGGGCGTATGGCTACACCTTC.